Each of the 16 T cell receptor beta chains below was sequenced from the same sample in a study of blood T cell repertoires in COVID-19. Measured with immunoSEQ multiplex PCR; TCRdb has only the in-frame clones, and not every one. The data hold about 200,000 clones, with roughly four fifths observed a single time. Sequencing input: peripheral blood. Source of these receptors: a woman aged 40 to 50 with acute or convalescent COVID-19.

The gene calls are TRBV6-1 and TRBJ1-5; 7 nucleotides line up with TRBD1. Per germline, CDR1 MNHNS and CDR2 SASEGT. Trimming at V came to 3 bases and at J to 7 bases, leaving 15 bases not matched to a gene. CDR3 length equals 17 residues. CDR3 DNA sequence: TGTGCCAGCAGTGAGAGATCAACAGGGGCGCGGGGACAGCCCCAGCATTTT. This encodes CASSERSTGARGQPQHF.

The chain has TRBV12-3 or TRBV12-4 and TRBJ2-7; maybe TRBD1 (5 bases). Trimming took off 3 bases at V and 3 bases at J, with 9 bases between the two ends. The CDR3 extends over 13 amino acids. CDR3 in DNA: TGTGCCAGCAGTTTCACCAGGGTCTACGAGCAGTACTTC. As protein: CASSFTRVYEQYF.

CDR3 sequence (DNA): TGTGCCAGCAGCCAAGATCTTCGGGGACTAGCGGTTGAGCAGTACTTC. Its translation: CASSQDLRGLAVEQYF. The chain uses TRBV4-2 and TRBJ2-7; the match to TRBD2 covers 11 bases. Germline V gives CDR1 LGHNA, CDR2 YNFKEQ. J was trimmed by 7 bases and V by 0 bases; bases with no gene match: 8. This CDR3 spans 16 amino acids.

The gene calls are TRBV7-3 and TRBJ2-3; 9 nucleotides line up with TRBD1. V lost 4 bases, J lost 4 bases, and 3 bases stayed unmatched. The germline V gene has CDR1 SGHTA and CDR2 FQGTGA. The CDR3 runs 14 residues. The CDR3 protein is CASSSGQGADTQYF. The CDR3 region has the DNA TGTGCCAGCAGCTCGGGACAGGGCGCAGATACGCAGTATTTT. The entire variable domain, with the rest obtained from reference TRBV7-3 and TRBJ2-3, is as follows: GAGVSQTPSNKVTEKGKYVELRCDPISGHTALYWYRQSLGQGPEFLIYFQGTGAADDSGLPNDRFFAVRPEGSVSTLKIQRTERGDSAVYLCASSSGQGADTQYFGPGTRLTVL.

The rearrangement uses TRBV19 and TRBJ2-1; 10 nucleotides align to TRBD2. Trimming removed 6 bases from V and 10 bases from J; junction bases left unmatched: 15. The length of the CDR3 is 16 residues. The germline gives CDR1 LNHDA, CDR2 SQIVND (reference sequence). CDR3 residues: CASSPTPKAGGGEQFF. The CDR3 nucleotides read TGTGCCAGTAGCCCGACACCGAAAGCGGGAGGGGGCGAGCAGTTCTTC. The full variable domain, rest sourced from reference TRBV19 and TRBJ2-1, is DGGITQSPKYLFRKEGQNVTLSCEQNLNHDAMYWYRQDPGQGLRLIYYSQIVNDFQKGDIAEGYSVSREKKESFPLTVTSAQKNPTAFYLCASSPTPKAGGGEQFFGPGTRLTVL.

This clone turned up a few times. The chain is built from TRBV9 and TRBJ1-1, with 9 nucleotides matching TRBD1. J lost 11 bases, V lost 4 bases, and 6 bases had no gene match. In germline, CDR1 is SGDLS, CDR2 YYNGEE. The CDR3 has 12 residues. CDR3 nucleotide sequence: TGTGCCAGCAGCCCCGGGACAGGGTCTGCTTTCTTT. This gives the protein CASSPGTGSAFF.

This sequence joins TRBV24-1 and TRBJ2-1, with 8 bases identical to TRBD2. This CDR3 has 17 amino acids. Germline V gene data show CDR1 as KGHDR and CDR2 as SFDVKD. V dropped 4 bases and J dropped 0; count of bases not matched to a gene: 7. Written as DNA, the CDR3 is TGTGCCACCAGTGACACCGGGACTAGGAGCTCCTACAATGAGCAGTTCTTC. This translates into CATSDTGTRSSYNEQFF.

This clone has only one observation. The V and J genes are TRBV6-5 and TRBJ1-1; TRBD1 is a possible D gene (6 bases). V lost 2 bases and J lost 1, with 11 bases in between. This CDR3 is built from 15 residues. The V gene's germline CDR1 is MNHEY and CDR2 SVGAGI. The CDR3 sequence: CASSYGGGQNTEAFF. The CDR3 coding sequence is TGTGCCAGCAGTTACGGGGGGGGACAGAACACTGAAGCTTTCTTT.

The chain combines TRBV21-1 with TRBJ2-3; no check of the table's D call, TRBD2, against the DNA was made. TRBV21-1 constitutes a pseudogene. The CDR3 length is 14 residues. CDR3: CASTRVYSTDTQYF. The CDR3 DNA is TGTGCCAGCACGAGGGTCTATAGCACAGATACGCAGTATTTT.

The J gene is TRBJ1-1, the V gene TRBV11-2; the D is unclear. Looked up from germline, CDR1 is SGHAT and CDR2 is FQNNGV. Deletions cut 3 bases from V and 1 base from J, with 12 bases between. CDR3 size: 15 residues. The CDR3 here is CASSFDGKENTEAFF. CDR3 nucleotide sequence: TGTGCCAGCAGCTTTGACGGGAAGGAGAACACTGAAGCTTTCTTT.

The rearrangement uses TRBV5-1 and TRBJ2-1; D remains ambiguous. The V end was cut by 6 bases, the J end by 7 bases, with 8 bases between. This CDR3 comprises 11 residues. Germline CDR1 and CDR2: SGHRS and YFSETQ. CDR3 in DNA: TGCGCCAGCACCACGCGGAATGAGCAGTTCTTC. Encoded protein: CASTTRNEQFF.

J is TRBJ2-1 and V is TRBV7-6; TRBD2 is a possible D gene (5 bases). The CDR3 loop spans 14 amino acids. Germline V gene lookup returns CDR1 SGHVS and CDR2 FNYEAQ. V was shortened by 0 bases and J by 5 bases, with 8 bases between the two germline ends. In nucleotides, the CDR3 is TGTGCCAGCAGCTTAGCGATAGCGAACAATGAGCAGTTCTTC. Residues: CASSLAIANNEQFF.

The chain combines TRBV2 with TRBJ1-3; 9 nucleotides line up with TRBD1. Unmatched junction bases numbered 10, after V lost 6 bases and J lost 7 bases. The germline V gene has CDR1 SNHLY and CDR2 FYNNEI. The CDR3 has 15 residues. The CDR3 loop reads CASSPNWDRENTIYF. The CDR3 DNA follows: TGTGCCAGCAGCCCAAACTGGGACAGGGAGAACACCATATATTTT.

With respect to this clone: This may be a read error, as it is one base from a much larger clone. The chain joins TRBV27 to TRBJ2-7, with a tentative D call TRBD1 (7 bases). V gave up 4 bases and J gave up 3 bases, with 16 bases separating them. Germline V lookup: CDR1 MNHEY, CDR2 SMNVEV (reference sequence). The CDR3 is made up of 15 amino acids. CDR3 region: CASSYSGTAGYEQYF. Here the CDR3 DNA reads TGTGCCAGCAGTTACTCCGGGACAGCGGGCTACGAGCAGTACTTC.

The V gene is TRBV15, the J gene TRBJ2-2, with 9 nucleotides matching TRBD1. J was trimmed by 3 bases and V by 7 bases; bases with no gene match: 6. CDR1 LNHNV and CDR2 YYDKDF come from the germline V gene (reference sequence). CDR3 length equals 15 residues. The CDR3 protein is CATTRTGEDTGELFF. The CDR3 DNA reads TGTGCCACCACCAGGACAGGGGAGGACACCGGGGAGCTGTTTTTT.

Details on this clone: At one of its ends the junction is not consistent with the germline gene, which may arise from a read error. The V gene is TRBV10-3, the J gene TRBJ2-3, with D maybe TRBD2 (5 bases). Germline values: CDR1 ENHRY, CDR2 SYGVKD. The CDR3 runs 12 residues. CDR3 in amino acids: CAISSSKDTQYF. The DNA for the CDR3 is TGTGCCATCAGTTCTAGCAAAGATACGCAGTATTTT.